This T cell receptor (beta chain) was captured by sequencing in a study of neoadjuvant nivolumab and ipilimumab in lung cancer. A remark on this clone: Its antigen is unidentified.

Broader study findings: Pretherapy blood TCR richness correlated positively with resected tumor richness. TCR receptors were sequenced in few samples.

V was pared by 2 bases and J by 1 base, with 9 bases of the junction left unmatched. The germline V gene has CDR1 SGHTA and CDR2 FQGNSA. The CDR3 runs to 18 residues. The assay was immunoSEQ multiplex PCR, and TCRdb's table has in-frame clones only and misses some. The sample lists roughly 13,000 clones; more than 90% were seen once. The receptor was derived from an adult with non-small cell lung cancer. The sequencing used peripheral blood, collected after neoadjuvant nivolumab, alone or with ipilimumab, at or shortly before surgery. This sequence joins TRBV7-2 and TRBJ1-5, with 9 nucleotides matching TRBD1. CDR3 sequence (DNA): TGTGCCAGCAGCTTAAAGGGCACGGGACAGGGCAGCAATCAGCCCCAGCATTTT. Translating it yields CASSLKGTGQGSNQPQHF. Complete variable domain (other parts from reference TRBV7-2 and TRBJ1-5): GAGVSQSPSNKVTEKGKDVELRCDPISGHTALYWYRQSLGQGLEFLIYFQGNSAPDKSGLPSDRFSAERTGGSVSTLTIQRTQQEDSAVYLCASSLKGTGQGSNQPQHFGDGTRLSIL.